This TCR beta chain derives from a study of cytomegalovirus exposure and HLA in healthy donors. Comment on this clone: Its antigen remains unidentified.

The CDR3 has 15 residues. Trimming left V 1 base short and J 1 base short, with 10 bases between. Germline lookup yields CDR1 SEHNR and CDR2 FQNEAQ (reference sequence). PCR amplification relied on 60 Vbeta primers (plus 13 Jbeta primers). The method was immunoSEQ multiplex PCR; TCRdb's version includes in-frame clones alone and lacks a portion of them. This sample carries 64,000 or so clones, approximately 70% of them seen once, and the ten largest clones take roughly 10%. Overall study findings and caveats: In a later analysis, V- and J-gene trimming of beta chains associated with a DCLRE1C missense variant, replicated independently. Solely CMV serostatus was available to characterize immune exposure. Associated with HLA alleles at 0.05 false discovery rate in a later analysis were 17,000 or so TCR beta sequences. There were some V segments, including TRBV6-2 and TRBV6-3, excluded as indistinguishable.

The V call is TRBV7-9, the J call TRBJ2-5, with D possibly being TRBD2 (5 bases). The TCR sequence derives from a woman between 50 and 59 years old in good health and CMV-seropositive. The sequenced material came from PBMCs. Here the CDR3 DNA reads TGTGCCAGCAGCTTAGAATTAGCGACCCAAGAGACCCAGTACTTC. Its translation: CASSLELATQETQYF.